Below, 15 T cell receptor beta chains from the same sample are listed, as sequenced in a study of cytomegalovirus exposure and HLA in healthy donors. It was with 60 Vbeta and 13 Jbeta primers that the PCR ran. Assay used: immunoSEQ multiplex PCR; TCRdb lists only in-frame clones, some missing. The repertoire has approximately 140,000 clones, over 75% of them found once; the top ten carry approximately 2.3%. The sample was PBMCs. These receptors originate from a male donor in good health and CMV-seronegative.

This chain joins TRBV14 and TRBJ2-1; tentatively, D is TRBD2 (5 bases). V dropped 0 bases and J dropped 11 bases, with 11 bases sitting between them. Germline-derived CDR1 and CDR2 are SGHDN and FVKESK. The CDR3 spans 13 residues. CDR3 in DNA: TGTGCCAGCAGCCAAGATTGGAGCGGACAGCAGTTCTTC. Protein sequence: CASSQDWSGQQFF.

This chain connects TRBV6-5 to TRBJ1-1; D not resolved. The germline gives CDR1 MNHEY, CDR2 SVGAGI. There are 13 residues in the CDR3. The V end was cut by 5 bases, the J end by 7 bases, with 14 bases between. The CDR3 DNA is TGTGCCAGCAGTCCCCTCACGAACTGTGAAGCTTTCTTT. It codes for CASSPLTNCEAFF.

The chain is built from TRBV28 and TRBJ2-3; D is possibly TRBD2 (5 bases). The V and J ends lost 5 bases and 6 bases respectively, with 15 bases between them. Germline loops: CDR1 MDHEN, CDR2 SYDVKM. The CDR3 extends over 14 amino acids. The CDR3 region has the DNA TGTGCCAGCAGTCCCGAGCCAGCGGAGGATACGCAGTATTTT. This translates into CASSPEPAEDTQYF.

The gene calls are TRBV7-9 and TRBJ1-4, with D possibly TRBD1 on 6 matching bases. V shed 4 bases and J shed 8 bases, with 14 bases lying between them. The germline CDR1 and CDR2 sequences are SEHNR and FQNEAQ (reference sequence). The CDR3 extends over 14 amino acids. The CDR3 DNA reads TGTGCCAGCAGCTCCAGGACAGTGCCGGAAAAACTGTTTTTT. It specifies CASSSRTVPEKLFF. The variable domain in full, with the rest retrieved from reference TRBV7-9 and TRBJ1-4, is DTGVSQNPRHKITKRGQNVTFRCDPISEHNRLYWYRQTLGQGPEFLTYFQNEAQLEKSRLLSDRFSAERPKGSFSTLEIQRTEQGDSAMYLCASSSRTVPEKLFFGSGTQLSVL.

The rearrangement uses TRBV6-1 and TRBJ2-1, with D perhaps TRBD2 (5 bases). V was cut by 5 bases and J by 7 bases, with 9 bases left in between. The V gene's germline CDR1 is MNHNS and CDR2 SASEGT. This CDR3 is built from 12 residues. Written as DNA, the CDR3 is TGTGCCAGCAGTTCTAGCCTTAATGAGCAGTTCTTC. Amino acids: CASSSSLNEQFF.

The V call is TRBV4-1, the J call TRBJ2-4; D not certain. The CDR3 is 16 amino acids. The germline V gene encodes CDR1 MGHRA and CDR2 YSYEKL. V dropped 0 bases and J dropped 0 bases, with 9 bases sitting between them. The CDR3 DNA reads TGCGCCAGCAGCCAAGAAAACGGTCTAGCCAAAAACATTCAGTACTTC. Its translation is CASSQENGLAKNIQYF.

V gene TRBV6-6 combines with J gene TRBJ2-3; the match to TRBD1 covers 10 bases. Germline-derived CDR1 and CDR2 are MNHNY and SVGAGI (reference sequence). V was clipped by 2 bases and J by 10 bases; unmatched bases: 3. This CDR3 comprises 13 residues. DNA for the CDR3: TGTGCCAGCAGTTACGCGGGACAGGGGTCGCAGTATTTT. Translation: CASSYAGQGSQYF.

The gene calls are TRBV19 and TRBJ2-7; 10 bases line up with TRBD2. In germline, CDR1 is LNHDA, CDR2 SQIVND (reference sequence). This CDR3 contains 14 residues. V was pared by 11 bases and J by 2 bases, with 9 bases of the junction left unmatched. The CDR3 reads CAARSSGGTYEQYF. In DNA, the CDR3 is TGTGCCGCTCGTTCTAGCGGGGGAACCTACGAGCAGTACTTC.

The rearrangement links TRBV9 to TRBJ2-5, with D perhaps TRBD2 (7 bases). CDR3 size: 16 residues. In germline, CDR1 is SGDLS, CDR2 YYNGEE. V was cut by 4 bases and J by 4 bases, with 20 bases left in between. The CDR3 spells CASSSISGGGGETQYF. The CDR3 nucleotides are TGTGCCAGCAGCTCCATTTCGGGGGGCGGGGGAGAGACCCAGTACTTC. Drawing the rest from reference TRBV9 and TRBJ2-5, the complete variable domain is DSGVTQTPKHLITATGQRVTLRCSPRSGDLSVYWYQQSLDQGLQFLIQYYNGEERAKGNILERFSAQQFPDLHSELNLSSLELGDSALYFCASSSISGGGGETQYFGPGTRLLVL.

The chain links TRBV4-1 to TRBJ1-5; TRBD1 is a possible D gene (5 bases). CDR1 MGHRA and CDR2 YSYEKL come from the germline V gene. Trimming shortened V by 4 bases and J by 9 bases, and 10 bases separated the two germline ends. There are 12 residues in the CDR3. In nucleotides, the CDR3 is TGCGCCAGCAGCCCGGGGGAGGGGCCCCAGCATTTT. It specifies CASSPGEGPQHF.

The CDR3 DNA is TGTGCCAGCAGCACTGCAATGGGCCCGCACACCGGGGAGCTGTTTTTT. It encodes CASSTAMGPHTGELFF. The V gene is TRBV13, the J gene TRBJ2-2; D remains ambiguous. The CDR3 is 16 amino acids. V was clipped by 5 bases and J by 3 bases, with 16 bases between them. CDR1 and CDR2 (germline): PRHDT, FYEKMQ (reference sequence). Full variable domain (remainder filled in from reference TRBV13 and TRBJ2-2): AAGVIQSPRHLIKEKRETATLKCYPIPRHDTVYWYQQGPGQDPQFLISFYEKMQSDKGSIPDRFSAQQFSDYHSELNMSSLELGDSALYFCASSTAMGPHTGELFFGEGSRLTVL.

The CDR3, as DNA: TGTGCCAGCAGCTTGACAGGCTATGGCTACACCTTC. Its protein product is CASSLTGYGYTF. The chain carries TRBV5-4 and TRBJ1-2, with a weak D call TRBD1 (5 bases). Deletions cut 1 base from V and 4 bases from J, with 5 bases between. Germline-derived CDR1 and CDR2 are SGHNT and YYREEE (reference sequence). The CDR3 has 12 amino acids.

This clone came up once. The chain joins TRBV30 to TRBJ1-4; 9 bases agree with TRBD1. Germline V gene data show CDR1 as GTSNPN and CDR2 as SVGIG (reference sequence). The CDR3 length is 13 residues. The junction had 4 bases not matched to a gene; V was cut back by 7 bases and J by 4 bases. The CDR3 protein is CALNRGHNEKLFF. The CDR3 region has the DNA TGTGCCTTGAACAGGGGGCATAATGAAAAACTGTTTTTT.

CDR3 nucleotides: TGTGCCAGCAGCCTATACCCTAGCGGGAGGGTCTACAATGAGCAGTTCTTC. Translation: CASSLYPSGRVYNEQFF. V and J are TRBV7-8 and TRBJ2-1, with 12 bases fitting TRBD2. V trimming: 5 bases; J trimming: 3 bases; junction bases outside the gene matches: 8. CDR3 length: 17 residues. Germline V gene data show CDR1 as SGHVS and CDR2 as FQNEAQ.

CDR3: CASSVGLAVSYEQYF. CDR3 nucleotide sequence: TGTGCCAGCAGCGTTGGACTAGCGGTCTCCTACGAGCAGTACTTC. The chain recombines TRBV13 with TRBJ2-5; 10 bases fit TRBD2. The J call may be mistaken, given a closer DNA end match to TRBJ2-7. Germline assignment: CDR1 PRHDT and CDR2 FYEKMQ (reference sequence). This CDR3 spans 15 amino acids.